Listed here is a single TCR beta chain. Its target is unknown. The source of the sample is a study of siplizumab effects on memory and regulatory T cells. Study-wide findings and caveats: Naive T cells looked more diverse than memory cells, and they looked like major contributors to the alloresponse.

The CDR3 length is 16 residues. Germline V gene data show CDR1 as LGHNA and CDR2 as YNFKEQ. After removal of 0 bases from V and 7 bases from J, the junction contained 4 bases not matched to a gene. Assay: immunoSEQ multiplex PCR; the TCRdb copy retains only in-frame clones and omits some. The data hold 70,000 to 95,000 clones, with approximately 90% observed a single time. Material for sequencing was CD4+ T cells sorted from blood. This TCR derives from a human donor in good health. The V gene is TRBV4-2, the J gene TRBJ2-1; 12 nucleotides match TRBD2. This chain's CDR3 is CASSQDLTSGGNEQFF. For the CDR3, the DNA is TGTGCCAGCAGCCAAGATCTAACTAGCGGGGGGAATGAGCAGTTCTTC.